The 9 T cell receptor beta chains in this list originate from one sample, sequenced in a study of T cell repertoires in cytomegalovirus infection. TCRdb called the reads again in MiXCR, with one record for every CDR3 protein. The sample lists approximately 43,000 distinct CDR3 sequences, around 20% occurring once. Which antigens these TCRs recognize remains unknown. Sequencing was performed on PBMCs, sequenced either directly or after in vitro stimulation (not recorded which). The source is a human donor in good health (CMV status not recorded). Some clones in this sample may be carry-over from other donors' samples.

This clonotype was observed many times. The V and J genes are TRBV7-2 and TRBJ2-5, with TRBD2 matching over 9 bases. J was trimmed by 5 bases and V by 1 base; bases with no gene match: 11. The CDR3 has 17 residues. Germline V lookup: CDR1 SGHTA, CDR2 FQGNSA. In DNA, the CDR3 is TGTGCCAGCAGCTTAGGTCGGGGCGGGAGGGCCCGGGAGACCCAGTACTTC. Its translation is CASSLGRGGRARETQYF.

This clonotype was picked up many times. This chain uses TRBV4-3 with TRBJ2-3; TRBD2 is a possible D gene (6 bases). The CDR3 consists of 19 residues. V dropped 0 bases and J dropped 2 bases, with 21 bases sitting between them. Germline CDR1 reads LGHNA; CDR2 reads YSLEER. CDR3 in DNA: TGCGCCAGCAGCCAAGATGTGGGTGTAGTAGCGGATTTCACAGATACGCAGTATTTT. It encodes CASSQDVGVVADFTDTQYF.

The table lists this clonotype with a few counts. The chain is built from TRBV10-1 and TRBJ2-7, with 12 bases fitting TRBD1. This CDR3 contains 16 residues. Trimming cost V 5 bases and J 3 bases; bases outside gene matches: 8. Per the germline V gene, CDR1 is WNHNN and CDR2 is SYGVQD (reference sequence). The CDR3 reads CASSPGQGAFDYEQYF. As DNA, the CDR3 is TGCGCCAGCAGTCCGGGACAGGGGGCCTTCGACTACGAGCAGTACTTC.

On this clonotype itself: This likely comes from a read error, as the CDR3 has no conserved phenylalanine or tryptophan at its end. V usage is TRBV7-2 and J usage is TRBJ1-1; weak D call: TRBD1 (5 bases). The CDR3 loop spans 14 amino acids. Germline CDR1 is SGHTA and CDR2 is FQGNSA. CDR3 sequence reads: CASSLVGRATEAFV. As DNA, the CDR3 is TGTGCAAGCAGCTTAGTGGGCAGGGCAACTGAAGCTTTCGTT.

This clonotype was counted many times. The chain is built from TRBV7-2 and TRBJ2-6; D gene unclear. The V gene lost 5 bases and the J gene lost 4 bases, with 6 bases spanning the gap. The CDR3 loop spans 13 amino acids. From germline, CDR1 is SGHTA and CDR2 FQGNSA. CDR3 residues: CASSLGGANVLTF. The CDR3 nucleotides read TGTGCCAGCAGCCTAGGGGGGGCCAACGTCCTGACTTTC.

In this sample, this clonotype turned up many times. The V call is TRBV6-1, the J call TRBJ2-5, with D perhaps given as TRBD1 or TRBD2 (6 bases each). The CDR3 extends over 12 amino acids. CDR1 MNHNS and CDR2 SASEGT come from the germline V gene. Trimming took off 6 bases at V and 4 bases at J, with 9 bases between the two ends. This CDR3 is CASSRGGETQYF. CDR3 nucleotide sequence: TGTGCCAGCAGCAGGGGAGGAGAGACCCAGTACTTC.

This clonotype was detected a few times. V and J are TRBV18 and TRBJ2-5; 7 bases are a match to TRBD1. V lost 3 bases to trimming and J lost 2 bases; unmatched junction nucleotides: 6. CDR1 and CDR2 from the germline V gene are KGHSH and LQKENI. The CDR3 extends over 15 amino acids. Written as DNA, the CDR3 is TGTGCCAGCTCACCTCGCCCGGGACAGCAAGAGACCCAGTACTTC. This gives the protein CASSPRPGQQETQYF.

This clonotype was seen a handful of times. The genes are TRBV5-1 and TRBJ2-1, with 10 bases aligning to TRBD2. V was pared by 4 bases and J by 10 bases, with 5 bases of the junction left unmatched. The CDR3 consists of 13 residues. The germline V gene encodes CDR1 SGHRS and CDR2 YFSETQ. CDR3: CASSPVAGGEQFF. CDR3 sequence (DNA): TGCGCCAGCAGCCCAGTAGCGGGGGGAGAGCAGTTCTTC.

The sample holds a few counts of this clonotype. The chain employs TRBV10-2 and TRBJ2-3; D remains unclear. CDR1 WSHSY and CDR2 SAAADI come from the germline V gene. V was cut by 2 bases and J by 0 bases, with 6 bases left in between. This CDR3 is built from 14 residues. The CDR3 DNA reads TGCGCCAGCAGTGAGATGGGAAGCACAGATACGCAGTATTTT. This encodes CASSEMGSTDTQYF.